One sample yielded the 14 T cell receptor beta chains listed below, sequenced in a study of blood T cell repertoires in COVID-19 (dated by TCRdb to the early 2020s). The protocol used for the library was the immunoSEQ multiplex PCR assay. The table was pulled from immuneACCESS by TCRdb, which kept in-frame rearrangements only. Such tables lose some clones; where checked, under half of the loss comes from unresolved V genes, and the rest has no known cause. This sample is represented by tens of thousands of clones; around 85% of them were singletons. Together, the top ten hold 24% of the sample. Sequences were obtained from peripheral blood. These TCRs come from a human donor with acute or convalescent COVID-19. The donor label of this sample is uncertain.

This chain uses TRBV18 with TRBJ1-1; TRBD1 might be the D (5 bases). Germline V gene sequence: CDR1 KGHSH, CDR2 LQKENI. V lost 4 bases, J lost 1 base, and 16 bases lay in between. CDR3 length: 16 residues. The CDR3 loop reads CASSLMNGAENTEAFF. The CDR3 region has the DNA TGTGCCAGCTCACTTATGAATGGGGCAGAGAACACTGAAGCTTTCTTT.

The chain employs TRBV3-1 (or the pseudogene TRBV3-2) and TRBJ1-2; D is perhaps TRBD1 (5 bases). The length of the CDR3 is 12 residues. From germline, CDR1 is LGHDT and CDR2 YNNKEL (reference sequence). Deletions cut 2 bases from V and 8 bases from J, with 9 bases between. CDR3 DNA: TGTGCCAGCAGCCAAAGACAGAAGGGCTACACCTTC. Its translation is CASSQRQKGYTF.

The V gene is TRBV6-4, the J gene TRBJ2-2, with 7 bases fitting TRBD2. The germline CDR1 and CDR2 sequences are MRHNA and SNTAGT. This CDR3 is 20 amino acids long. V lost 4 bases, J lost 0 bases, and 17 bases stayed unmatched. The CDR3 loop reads CASSAPRAGRGNSNTGELFF. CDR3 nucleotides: TGTGCCAGCAGTGCCCCGCGCGCGGGGCGGGGGAATTCGAACACCGGGGAGCTGTTTTTT.

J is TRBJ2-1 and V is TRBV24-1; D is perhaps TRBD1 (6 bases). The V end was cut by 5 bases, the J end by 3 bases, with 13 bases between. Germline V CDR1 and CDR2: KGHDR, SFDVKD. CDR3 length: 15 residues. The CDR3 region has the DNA TGTGCCACCAGTGTACAACAGGGATACTACAATGAGCAGTTCTTC. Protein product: CATSVQQGYYNEQFF.

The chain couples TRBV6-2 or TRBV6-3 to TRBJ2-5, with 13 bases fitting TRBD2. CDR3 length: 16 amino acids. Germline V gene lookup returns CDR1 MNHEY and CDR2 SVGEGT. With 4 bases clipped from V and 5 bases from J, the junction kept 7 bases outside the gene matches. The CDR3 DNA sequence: TGTGCCAGCAGTTCTACACAGACTAGCGGGGGGGAGACCCAGTACTTC. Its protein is CASSSTQTSGGETQYF.

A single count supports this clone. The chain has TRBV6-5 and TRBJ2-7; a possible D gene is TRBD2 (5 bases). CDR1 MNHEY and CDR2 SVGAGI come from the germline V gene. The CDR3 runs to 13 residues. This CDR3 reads CALAPSGIYEQYF. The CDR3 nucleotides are TGTGCTCTAGCCCCTAGTGGGATCTACGAGCAGTACTTC.

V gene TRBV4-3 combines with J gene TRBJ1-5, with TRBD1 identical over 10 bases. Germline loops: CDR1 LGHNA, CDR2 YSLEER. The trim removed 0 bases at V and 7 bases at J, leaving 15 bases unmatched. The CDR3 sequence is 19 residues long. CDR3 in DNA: TGCGCCAGCAGCCAAGATGGGACCTGGACAGGGGGGCATTGGCAGCCCCAGCATTTT. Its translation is CASSQDGTWTGGHWQPQHF.

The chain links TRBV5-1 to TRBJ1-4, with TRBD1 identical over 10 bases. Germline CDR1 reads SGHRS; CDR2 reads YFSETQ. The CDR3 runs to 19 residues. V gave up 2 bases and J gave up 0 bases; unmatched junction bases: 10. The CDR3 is CASSFFSGQGLATNEKLFF. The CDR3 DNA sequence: TGCGCCAGCAGCTTCTTTTCGGGACAGGGGCTAGCAACTAATGAAAAACTGTTTTTT.

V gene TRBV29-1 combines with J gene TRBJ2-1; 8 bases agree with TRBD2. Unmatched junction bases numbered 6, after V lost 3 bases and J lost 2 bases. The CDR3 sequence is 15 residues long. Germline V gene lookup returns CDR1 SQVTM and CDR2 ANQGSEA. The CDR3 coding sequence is TGCAGCGTTGATAGCGGGATGGGGACCTACAATGAGCAGTTCTTC. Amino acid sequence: CSVDSGMGTYNEQFF.

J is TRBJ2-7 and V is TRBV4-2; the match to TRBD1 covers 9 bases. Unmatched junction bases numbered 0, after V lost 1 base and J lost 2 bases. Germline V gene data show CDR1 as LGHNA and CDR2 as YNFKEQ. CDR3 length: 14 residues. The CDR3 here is CASSQGQGAYEQYF. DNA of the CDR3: TGTGCCAGCAGCCAAGGACAGGGGGCCTACGAGCAGTACTTC.

The CDR3 reads CATQLTTEAFF. As DNA, the CDR3 is TGTGCCACCCAGTTAACAACTGAAGCTTTCTTT. V gene TRBV6-6 combines with J gene TRBJ1-1; no clear D. The germline V and J ends were trimmed by 10 bases and 5 bases, with 11 bases remaining between them. CDR1 is MNHNY and CDR2 is SVGAGI in the germline V gene (reference sequence). This CDR3 has 11 amino acids.

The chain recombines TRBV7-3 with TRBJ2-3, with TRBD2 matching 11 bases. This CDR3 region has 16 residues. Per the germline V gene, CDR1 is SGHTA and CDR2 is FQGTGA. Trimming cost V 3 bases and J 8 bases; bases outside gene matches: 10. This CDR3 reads CASSLRGLAARGTQYF. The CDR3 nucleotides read TGTGCCAGCAGCTTGAGGGGACTAGCGGCTCGGGGTACGCAGTATTTT.

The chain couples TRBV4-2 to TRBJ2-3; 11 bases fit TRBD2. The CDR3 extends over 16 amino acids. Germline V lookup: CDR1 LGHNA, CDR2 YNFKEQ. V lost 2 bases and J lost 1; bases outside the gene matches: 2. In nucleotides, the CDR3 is TGTGCCAGCAGCCAAATTAGCGGGAGGGGCACAGATACGCAGTATTTT. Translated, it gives CASSQISGRGTDTQYF.

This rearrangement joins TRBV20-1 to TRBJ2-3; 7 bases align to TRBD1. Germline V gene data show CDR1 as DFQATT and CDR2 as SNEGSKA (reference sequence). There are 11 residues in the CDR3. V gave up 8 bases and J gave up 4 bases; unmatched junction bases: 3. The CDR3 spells CSRQGADTQYF. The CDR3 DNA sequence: TGCAGTCGACAGGGAGCAGATACGCAGTATTTT.